This T cell receptor (beta chain) originates from a study of Graves' ophthalmopathy and Graves' hyperthyroidism. Overall study findings and caveats: Blood also contained most of the expanded thyroid clonotypes above 0.001 frequency.

As the template, RNA transcripts were used to amplify TCR beta CDR3 regions. After a first-round RT-PCR with HTBI primers, a second-round multiplex PCR was run. MiXCR, run by TCRdb on the multiplex PCR reads, gives a single entry per CDR3 protein. The sample yields approximately 480,000 distinct CDR3 sequences, around an eighth seen once. Clinicians diagnosed using symptoms, serum thyroxine, TRAb, thyroid ultrasound and orbital computed tomography. This clonotype has at least ten counts. Its specificity is unknown. Trimming left V 3 bases short and J 4 bases short, with 15 bases between. Germline V gives CDR1 MNHNS, CDR2 SASEGT. The CDR3 covers 15 residues.

The sequencing input was blood. This TCR was sampled from a woman in her twenties or thirties with Graves' ophthalmopathy. The chain employs TRBV6-1 and TRBJ1-2, with D uncertain. In DNA form, the CDR3 reads TGTGCCAGCAGTGAGACGTCCCTCCAAACCTATGGCTACACCTTC. Amino acids: CASSETSLQTYGYTF.